Below, one T cell receptor beta chain is given with its context. These data are taken from a study of OX40 agonist ivuxolimab in advanced cancers. Study overall: Participants, 70% to 90% male, averaged around 60 years of age, ranging from 23 to 79.

Enrollment shut out patients with autoimmune disease history or systemic immunosuppression. From germline, CDR1 is SGDLS and CDR2 YYNGEE. V shed 0 bases, J shed 4 bases, and the junction held 15 bases outside the gene matches. The CDR3 spans 18 residues. Profiled with immunoSEQ multiplex PCR; TCRdb holds only in-frame clones, not every one. The sample has about 100,000 clones, roughly nine tenths seen once. The source is an adult with an advanced solid tumor such as melanoma, head and neck, liver or kidney cancer. The specimen comprised CD4+ or CD8+ T cells sorted from blood, sampled in a trial of the OX40 agonist ivuxolimab. The V and J genes are TRBV9 and TRBJ1-2, with TRBD1 identical over 7 bases. DNA of the CDR3: TGTGCCAGCAGCGTAGGAGCAGGGGGGACTCTCCTCCCCTATGGCTACACCTTC. Translation gives CASSVGAGGTLLPYGYTF.